The clone carrying this TCR beta chain was recorded many times. Its antigen is unknown. Original processing methods: The study built a papillary thyroid cancer distant-metastasis classifier from CDR3 differences across clinicopathological groups. TCRdb re-analyzed the PCR reads using MiXCR. None of the V and J calls come from the authors' own analysis; TCRdb made them. The top ten clones hold approximately 9.5% of a sample with about 45,000 clones, about 4% of them seen once. This sample was included in a study of metastatic and nonmetastatic thyroid tumors. Study-wide context: Comparison of repertoires was carried out across blood and tumor or nodule tissue from malignant and benign thyroid patients. The study, taken as a whole, reports: Reports indicated that malignant thyroid tumors showed significantly higher TCR beta diversity than benign nodules did, in blood and tumor.

The CDR3 contains 17 residues. Germline assignment: CDR1 MNHNS and CDR2 SASEGT. V was shortened by 3 bases and J by 0 bases, with 17 bases between the two germline ends. Among the patients, none had received any treatment before thyroid surgery. The rearrangement uses TRBV6-1 and TRBJ1-1, with D maybe TRBD1 (5 bases). The TCR sequence derives from a female donor with papillary thyroid cancer or a benign thyroid nodule (not recorded which). Some clones in this sample may be carry-over from other donors' samples. Material: blood. The CDR3 DNA sequence: TGTGCCAGCAGTGATAAGGGGTCCATCGGGATGAACACTGAAGCTTTCTTT. Protein: CASSDKGSIGMNTEAFF.